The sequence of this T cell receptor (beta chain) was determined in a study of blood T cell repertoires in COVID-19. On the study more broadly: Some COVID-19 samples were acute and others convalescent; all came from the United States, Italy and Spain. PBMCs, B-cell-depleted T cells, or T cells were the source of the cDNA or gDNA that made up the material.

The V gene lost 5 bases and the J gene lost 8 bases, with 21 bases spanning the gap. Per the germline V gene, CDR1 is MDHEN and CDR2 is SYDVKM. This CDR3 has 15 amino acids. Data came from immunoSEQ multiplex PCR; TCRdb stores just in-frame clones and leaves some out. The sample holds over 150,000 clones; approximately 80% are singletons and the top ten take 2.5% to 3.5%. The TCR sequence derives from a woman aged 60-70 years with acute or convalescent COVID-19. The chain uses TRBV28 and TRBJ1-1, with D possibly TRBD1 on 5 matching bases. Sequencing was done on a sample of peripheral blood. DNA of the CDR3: TGTGCCAGCAGTACCCCGGCGACAGCTAAGGGAGAAGCTTTCTTT. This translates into CASSTPATAKGEAFF.